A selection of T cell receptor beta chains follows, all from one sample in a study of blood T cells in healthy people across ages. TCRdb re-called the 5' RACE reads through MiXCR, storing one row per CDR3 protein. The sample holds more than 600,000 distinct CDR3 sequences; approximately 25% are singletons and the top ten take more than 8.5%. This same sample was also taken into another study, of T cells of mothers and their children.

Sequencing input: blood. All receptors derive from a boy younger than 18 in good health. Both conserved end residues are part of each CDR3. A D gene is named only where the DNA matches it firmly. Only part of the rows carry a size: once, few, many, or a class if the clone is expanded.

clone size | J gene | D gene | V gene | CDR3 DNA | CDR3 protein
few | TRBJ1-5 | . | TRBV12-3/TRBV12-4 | TGTGCCAGCAGTGTGGCCAGCAATCAGCCCCAGCATTTT | CASSVASNQPQHF
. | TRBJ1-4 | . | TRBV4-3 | TGCGCCAGCAGCCAAGATGGAACCGGAAAACAGTTTTTT | CASSQDGTGKQFF
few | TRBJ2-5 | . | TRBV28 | TGTGCCAGCAGTTTATCGACTATACAAGAGACCCAGTACTTC | CASSLSTIQETQYF
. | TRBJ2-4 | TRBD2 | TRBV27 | TGTGCCAGCAGCCCCTGGGCGGGAGCGGGGAACATTCAGTACTTC | CASSPWAGAGNIQYF
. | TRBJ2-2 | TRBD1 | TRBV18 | TGTGCCAGCTCAGTCGACAGGGGGCTCACCGGGGAGCTGTTTTTT | CASSVDRGLTGELFF
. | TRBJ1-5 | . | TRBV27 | TGTGCCAGCACCCCGGGAGGGGGGGGCAATCAGCCCCAGCATTTT | CASTPGGGGNQPQHF
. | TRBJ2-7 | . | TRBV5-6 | TGTGCCAGCAGCACGGACGGGGACGCCTACGAGCAGTACTTC | CASSTDGDAYEQYF
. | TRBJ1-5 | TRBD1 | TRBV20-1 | TGCAGTGCTAGCCTCTCGACAGGGCTCTATCAGCCCCAGCATTTT | CSASLSTGLYQPQHF
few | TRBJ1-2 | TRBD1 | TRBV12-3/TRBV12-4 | TGTGCCAGCAGTTTAATGACAGGGATCGGCTACACCTTC | CASSLMTGIGYTF
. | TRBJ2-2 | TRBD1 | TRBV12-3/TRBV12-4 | TGTGCCAGCAGTGAACCCAACCATGGACAGGGGGCTTACGGGGAGCTGTTTTTT | CASSEPNHGQGAYGELFF
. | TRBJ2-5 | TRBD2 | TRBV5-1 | TGCGCCAGCACGGCACTAGCGGGAGCTTCAGAGACCCAGTACTTC | CASTALAGASETQYF
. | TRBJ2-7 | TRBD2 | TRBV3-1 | TGTGCCAGCAGCCAAGTAAGGCTAGCGGGATCCTACGAGCAGTACTTC | CASSQVRLAGSYEQYF
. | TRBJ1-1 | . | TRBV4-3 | TGCGCCAGCAGCCAAGACGGACTTGGGATGAACACTGAAGCTTTCTTT | CASSQDGLGMNTEAFF
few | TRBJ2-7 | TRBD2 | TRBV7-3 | TGTGCCAGCAGCTGGACTAGTCCTACGACTTACGAGCAGTACTTC | CASSWTSPTTYEQYF
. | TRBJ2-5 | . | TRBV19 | TGTGCCAGTAGCTACGACGAACAAGAGACCCAGTACTTC | CASSYDEQETQYF
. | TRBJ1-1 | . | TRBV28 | TGTGCCAGCACTCGCGGGGCCATGAACACTGAAGCTTTCTTT | CASTRGAMNTEAFF
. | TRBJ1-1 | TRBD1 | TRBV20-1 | TGCAGTGCTTACCGGACAGGAGCGAACACTGAAGCTTTCTTT | CSAYRTGANTEAFF
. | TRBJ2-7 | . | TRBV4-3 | TGCGCCAGCAGCCAAGATCGAAGGGGGGCTCTCTACGAGCAGTACTTC | CASSQDRRGALYEQYF
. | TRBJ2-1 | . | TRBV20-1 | TGCAGTGCTAGACCCCGCCTAGCGCTCTCATACAATGAGCAGTTCTTC | CSARPRLALSYNEQFF
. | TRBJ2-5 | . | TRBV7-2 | TGTGCCAGCAGCTTAGAAGGACGGGACCAAGAGACCCAGTACTTC | CASSLEGRDQETQYF
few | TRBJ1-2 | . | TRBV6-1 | TGTGCCAGCTGGGGCTCTGGCTACACCTTC | CASWGSGYTF
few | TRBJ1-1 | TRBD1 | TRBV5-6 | TGTGCCAGCAGCTTCCGTCAGGGGGCGAAGAACACTGAAGCTTTCTTT | CASSFRQGAKNTEAFF
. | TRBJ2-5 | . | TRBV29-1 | TGCAGCGTCGAAGGTCCAGAAGAGACCCAGTACTTC | CSVEGPEETQYF
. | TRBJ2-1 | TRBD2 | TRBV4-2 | TGTGCCAGCAGCCAAGATCCCCTAGCGGGGGGGCGGGTTTTCAATGAGCAGTTCTTC | CASSQDPLAGGRVFNEQFF
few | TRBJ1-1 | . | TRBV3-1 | TGTGCCAGCAGCCAAAAGTACGAGAACACTGAAGCTTTCTTT | CASSQKYENTEAFF
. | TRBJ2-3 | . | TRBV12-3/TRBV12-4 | TGTGCCAGCAGGAGCTCGCCAGGTCCAGGACCAGATACGCAGTATTTT | CASRSSPGPGPDTQYF
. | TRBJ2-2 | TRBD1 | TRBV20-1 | TGCGGAATCCGGGACAGGGGAAAGGGCGGGGAGCTGTTTTTT | CGIRDRGKGGELFF
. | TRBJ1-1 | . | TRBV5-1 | TGCGCCAGCAAGTATATAATGAACACTGAAGCTTTCTTT | CASKYIMNTEAFF
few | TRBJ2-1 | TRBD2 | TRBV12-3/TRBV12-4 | TGTGCCAGCAGTCCCCGCATTACTAGCGATGAGCAGTTCTTC | CASSPRITSDEQFF
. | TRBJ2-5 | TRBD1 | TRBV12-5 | TGTGCTAGTGCCCCCGGACAGGGGGCGCGGGAGACCCAGTACTTC | CASAPGQGARETQYF
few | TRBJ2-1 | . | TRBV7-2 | TGTGCCAGCAGCTTAGTTCCGGGTACACCCAATGAGCAGTTCTTC | CASSLVPGTPNEQFF
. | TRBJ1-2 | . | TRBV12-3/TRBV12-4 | TGTGCCAGCAGTACCGGCCCCCGGGTCGCGTCCTATGGCTACACCTTC | CASSTGPRVASYGYTF
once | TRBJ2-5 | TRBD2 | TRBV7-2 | TGTGTCACGAGACTAGCGGGATCAGAGACCCAGTACTTC | CVTRLAGSETQYF
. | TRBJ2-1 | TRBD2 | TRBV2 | TGTGCCAGCAGTGAAGCGTTAGGGCTAGCGGGGAGCGAGCAGTTCTTC | CASSEALGLAGSEQFF
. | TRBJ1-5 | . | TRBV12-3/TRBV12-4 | TGTGCCAGCACCCGAGGGTGGAGGGACAATCAGCCCCAGCATTTT | CASTRGWRDNQPQHF
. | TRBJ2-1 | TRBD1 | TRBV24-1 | TGTGCCACCAGTGACCCCGGGACAGGCGAGTTTGAGCAGTTCTTC | CATSDPGTGEFEQFF
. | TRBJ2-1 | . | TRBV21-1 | TGTGCCAGCAGCAATCGTAAGGGGCGCAATGAGCAGTTCTTC | CASSNRKGRNEQFF
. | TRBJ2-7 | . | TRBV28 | TGTGCCAGCAGTTTACGGACCCTCTCCTACGAGCAGTACTTC | CASSLRTLSYEQYF
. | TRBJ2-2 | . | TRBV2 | TGTGCCAGCAGTGAAGCTCCTCGGGGAAACGCCGGGGAGCTGTTTTTT | CASSEAPRGNAGELFF
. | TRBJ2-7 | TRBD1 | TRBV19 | TGTGCCAGTAGTTCGACAGGGAACCACTACGAGCAGTACTTC | CASSSTGNHYEQYF
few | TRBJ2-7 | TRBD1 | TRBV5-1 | TGCGCCAGCAGTTCTCAGACAGGGACCTACGAGCAGTACTTC | CASSSQTGTYEQYF
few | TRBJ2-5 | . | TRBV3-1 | TGTGCCAGCAGCTCCCGACCGGAGACCCAGTACTTC | CASSSRPETQYF
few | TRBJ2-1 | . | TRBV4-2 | TGTGCCAGCAGCCAAGATCTCCTGGACGGTGAGCAGTTCTTC | CASSQDLLDGEQFF
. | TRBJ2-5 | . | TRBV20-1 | TGCAGTGGACGGGACACCCAAGAGACCCAGTACTTC | CSGRDTQETQYF
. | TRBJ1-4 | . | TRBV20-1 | TGCAGTGCTCCTCTCTCGGGGGGCGAGATCTCTAATGAAAAACTGTTTTTT | CSAPLSGGEISNEKLFF